The 8 T cell receptor beta chains below come from one sample, sequenced in a study of T cells in Graves' hyperthyroidism and ophthalmopathy. Amplification of TCR beta CDR3 regions used RNA as the template. First-round RT-PCR targeting the TCR CDR3 was performed with the HTBI primer set. TCRdb fed the multiplex PCR reads into MiXCR, producing one record per CDR3 protein. The table lists 700,000 or so distinct CDR3 sequences, about 16% of them singletons, with approximately 8% in the top ten. Sequenced input: blood. The receptors derive from a man younger than 30 with Graves' hyperthyroidism.

The chain combines TRBV7-2 with TRBJ2-7; 7 positions agree with TRBD2. There are 16 residues in the CDR3. V shed 1 base, J shed 3 bases, and the junction held 9 bases outside the gene matches. Germline values: CDR1 SGHTA, CDR2 FQGNSA. This CDR3 is CASSLGPVGGGYEQYF. CDR3 in DNA: TGTGCCAGCAGCTTAGGGCCAGTGGGCGGGGGCTACGAGCAGTACTTC. The full variable domain, with the rest looked up from reference TRBV7-2 and TRBJ2-7, is GAGVSQSPSNKVTEKGKDVELRCDPISGHTALYWYRQSLGQGLEFLIYFQGNSAPDKSGLPSDRFSAERTGGSVSTLTIQRTQQEDSAVYLCASSLGPVGGGYEQYFGPGTRLTVT.

This clonotype was detected only once. The chain couples TRBV20-1 to TRBJ2-3; tentative D call: TRBD2 (6 bases). From germline, CDR1 is DFQATT and CDR2 SNEGSKA (reference sequence). The CDR3 extends over 13 amino acids. This CDR3 reads CAVGSGSTDTQYF. The CDR3 region has the DNA TGCGCCGTCGGGAGCGGGAGCACAGATACGCAGTATTTT.

This sequence joins TRBV20-1 and TRBJ2-7; D may correspond to TRBD1 or TRBD2 (5 bases each). Per germline, CDR1 DFQATT and CDR2 SNEGSKA (reference sequence). This CDR3 region has 15 residues. V was trimmed by 0 bases and J by 0 bases, leaving 12 bases between them. CDR3 sequence: CSARDGADLSYEQYF. The CDR3 DNA sequence: TGCAGTGCTAGAGACGGGGCGGATCTCTCCTACGAGCAGTACTTC.

The gene calls are TRBV5-6 and TRBJ2-3; D perhaps matches TRBD2 (6 bases). This CDR3 is built from 15 residues. The V end lost 0 bases, the J end lost 1 base, and 9 bases lay between the germline ends. Germline-derived CDR1 and CDR2 are SGHDT and YYEEEE. Here the CDR3 reads CASSLGGDGTDTQYF. In DNA, the CDR3 is TGTGCCAGCAGCTTGGGGGGGGACGGCACAGATACGCAGTATTTT.

This clonotype was seen repeatedly, ten times or more. The rearrangement joins TRBV28 to TRBJ2-2, with a possible D match to TRBD2 (6 bases). From germline, CDR1 is MDHEN and CDR2 SYDVKM. The V end lost 5 bases, the J end lost 1 base, and 11 bases lay between the germline ends. CDR3 length: 15 amino acids. The CDR3 nucleotides read TGTGCCAGCAGTGTCCCGGGACTGAACACCGGGGAGCTGTTTTTT. This gives the protein CASSVPGLNTGELFF.

This clonotype was detected only a few times. CDR3 nucleotides: TGTGCCAGCAGTGAAGGGGACAGGGTTGGGGCCAACGTCCTGACTTTC. Translation gives CASSEGDRVGANVLTF. The V and J genes are TRBV6-1 and TRBJ2-6, with 9 nucleotides matching TRBD1. V dropped 1 base and J dropped 3; count of bases not matched to a gene: 1. This CDR3 is 16 amino acids long. CDR1 is MNHNS and CDR2 is SASEGT in the germline V gene.

This clonotype was seen a handful of times. The chain couples TRBV7-3 to TRBJ1-2, with 7 bases that match TRBD1. The CDR3 length is 14 residues. Trimming took 2 bases from V and 6 from J; bases not matched to a gene: 6. Germline CDR1 reads SGHTA; CDR2 reads FQGTGA. CDR3 DNA: TGTGCCAGCAGCTTAGACAGGGAAGGCAATGGCTACACCTTC. It encodes CASSLDREGNGYTF. Variable domain in full (rest from reference TRBV7-3 and TRBJ1-2): GAGVSQTPSNKVTEKGKYVELRCDPISGHTALYWYRQSLGQGPEFLIYFQGTGAADDSGLPNDRFFAVRPEGSVSTLKIQRTERGDSAVYLCASSLDREGNGYTFGSGTRLTVV.

This clonotype has at least ten counts. The chain joins TRBV7-3 to TRBJ2-3; D uncertain. This CDR3 spans 13 amino acids. Deletions cut 1 base from V and 8 bases from J, with 10 bases between. The germline CDR1 and CDR2 sequences are SGHTA and FQGTGA. This CDR3 reads CASSLNLKGTQYF. For the CDR3, the DNA is TGTGCCAGCAGCTTAAACTTGAAGGGTACGCAGTATTTT.